The source of this T cell receptor (beta chain) is a study of T cells in Graves' hyperthyroidism and ophthalmopathy. Study-wide results and limits: Stable hyperthyroidism and ophthalmopathy were separated using 13 V-J signatures.

Ten or more counts support this clonotype. Its target is unknown. Researchers amplified the TCR beta CDR3 regions from RNA transcripts. The study used the HTBI primer set for a first-round RT-PCR of the TCR CDR3. TCRdb passed the multiplex PCR reads through MiXCR, listing each CDR3 protein once. Of roughly 510,000 distinct CDR3 sequences in the sample, around 20% were seen once. V gave up 3 bases and J gave up 7 bases, with 10 bases separating them. This CDR3 is 13 amino acids long. This receptor was obtained from a young man with Graves' hyperthyroidism. The specimen was blood. The rearrangement links TRBV12-3 or TRBV12-4 to TRBJ1-5; TRBD1 might be the D (5 bases). The CDR3 DNA reads as TGTGCCAGCAGTTTGGGGGAGGGACAGCCCCAGCATTTT. This encodes CASSLGEGQPQHF.